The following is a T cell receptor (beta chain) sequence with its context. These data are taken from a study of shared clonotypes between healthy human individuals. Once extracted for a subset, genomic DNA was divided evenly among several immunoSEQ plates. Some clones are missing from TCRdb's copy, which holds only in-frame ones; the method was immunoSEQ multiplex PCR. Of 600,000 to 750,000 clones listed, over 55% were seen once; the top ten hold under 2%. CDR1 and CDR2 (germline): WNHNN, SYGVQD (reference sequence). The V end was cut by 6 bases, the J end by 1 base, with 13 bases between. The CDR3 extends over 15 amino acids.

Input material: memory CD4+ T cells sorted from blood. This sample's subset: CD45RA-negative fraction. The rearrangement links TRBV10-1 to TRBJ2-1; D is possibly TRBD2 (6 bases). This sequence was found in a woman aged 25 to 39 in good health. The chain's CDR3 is CASSPRLASYNEQFF. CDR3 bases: TGCGCCAGCAGCCCCAGGCTAGCGTCCTACAATGAGCAGTTCTTC.